Following are 29 T cell receptor beta chains from one sample sequenced in a study of OX40 agonist ivuxolimab in advanced cancers. Some clones are missing from TCRdb's copy, which holds only in-frame ones; the method was immunoSEQ multiplex PCR. The repertoire holds about 79,000 clones, about 86% seen once, with approximately 0.99% in the top ten. The starting material was CD4+ or CD8+ T cells sorted from blood, obtained in a trial of the OX40 agonist ivuxolimab. All receptors derive from an adult with an advanced solid tumor such as melanoma, head and neck, liver or kidney cancer.

The gene calls are TRBV6-1 and TRBJ2-5; D remains ambiguous. V was cut by 6 bases and J by 6 bases, with 11 bases left in between. Germline values: CDR1 MNHNS, CDR2 SASEGT. CDR3 size: 12 residues. As DNA, the CDR3 is TGTGCCAGCAGCCGGAATAGGCAGACCCAGTACTTC. Protein product: CASSRNRQTQYF.

This clone was seen only once. The genes are TRBV10-3 and TRBJ2-2; 12 bases fit TRBD1. CDR3 length: 16 amino acids. CDR1 ENHRY and CDR2 SYGVKD come from the germline V gene. V was clipped by 0 bases and J by 6 bases; unmatched bases: 2. For the CDR3, the DNA is TGTGCCATCAGTGAGTCGGGACAGGGGGCAGCCGGGGAGCTGTTTTTT. Encoded protein: CAISESGQGAAGELFF.

V usage is TRBV7-9 and J usage is TRBJ1-6; TRBD1 is a possible D gene (5 bases). Between the trimmed V and J ends, which lost 1 base and 9 bases, there was a span of 7 bases. The CDR3 has 13 residues. Germline V gene data show CDR1 as SEHNR and CDR2 as FQNEAQ (reference sequence). CDR3 sequence: CASSLGGGSPLHF. The CDR3, as DNA: TGTGCCAGCAGCTTAGGGGGCGGTTCACCCCTCCACTTT.

The DNA of the CDR3 is TGTGCCAGTAGTATCAAGCGGACGGACAATGAGCAGTTCTTC. Its protein product is CASSIKRTDNEQFF. The chain couples TRBV19 to TRBJ2-1, with D possibly TRBD2 on 5 matching bases. This CDR3 contains 14 residues. Trimming took 3 bases from V and 5 from J, leaving 11 bases between them. From germline, CDR1 is LNHDA and CDR2 SQIVND (reference sequence).

V usage is TRBV19 and J usage is TRBJ1-5, with D tentatively TRBD1 (6 bases). Trimming stripped 5 bases from V and 0 bases from J, with 17 bases between. Germline values: CDR1 LNHDA, CDR2 SQIVND (reference sequence). This CDR3 has 17 residues. The CDR3 is CASSDPGGQSSNQPQHF. CDR3 DNA sequence: TGTGCCAGTAGTGATCCCGGGGGACAAAGTAGCAATCAGCCCCAGCATTTT.

This clone has just one count. The rearrangement uses TRBV11-2 and TRBJ2-2; 7 positions match TRBD1. The V gene's germline CDR1 is SGHAT and CDR2 FQNNGV. The CDR3 loop spans 16 amino acids. Unmatched junction bases numbered 11, after V lost 5 bases and J lost 5 bases. CDR3: CASSPPGQAKTGELFF. DNA of the CDR3: TGTGCCAGCAGCCCCCCCGGACAGGCCAAAACCGGGGAGCTGTTTTTT.

This chain uses TRBV18 with TRBJ1-2; D is possibly TRBD1 (5 bases). Germline loops: CDR1 KGHSH, CDR2 LQKENI. With 0 bases removed from V and 7 bases from J, the gap between germline ends came to 12 bases. The CDR3 spans 14 residues. The CDR3 DNA reads TGTGCCAGCTCACCACCGGGACCGGAGGGTGGCTACACCTTC. Translating it yields CASSPPGPEGGYTF.

The V and J genes are TRBV7-6 and TRBJ2-7; D call uncertain. The germline V and J ends were trimmed by 1 base and 3 bases, with 10 bases remaining between them. The CDR3 is 14 amino acids. The germline V gene encodes CDR1 SGHVS and CDR2 FNYEAQ. In nucleotides, the CDR3 is TGTGCCAGCAGCTTAGAGGACGGCAACTACGAGCAGTACTTC. This translates into CASSLEDGNYEQYF.

A single count supports this clone. This sequence joins TRBV18 and TRBJ2-2; D unclear. Trimming shortened V by 4 bases and J by 2 bases, and 8 bases separated the two germline ends. CDR1 and CDR2 from the germline V gene are KGHSH and LQKENI. This CDR3 contains 14 residues. The CDR3 sequence is CASSLGRNTGELFF. The DNA of the CDR3 is TGTGCCAGCTCACTGGGCAGAAACACCGGGGAGCTGTTTTTT.

Here the CDR3 reads CASSLRQDSYEQYF. DNA for the CDR3: TGTGCCAGCAGCTTGCGACAGGACTCCTACGAGCAGTACTTC. The chain is built from TRBV7-9 and TRBJ2-7; D might be TRBD1 (6 bases). The CDR3 runs to 14 residues. Trimming took off 3 bases at V and 0 bases at J, with 9 bases between the two ends. CDR1 and CDR2 from the germline V gene are SEHNR and FQNEAQ (reference sequence).

This clone was observed once. The V call is TRBV27, the J call TRBJ1-2; perhaps TRBD1 as D (5 bases). Germline CDR1 reads MNHEY; CDR2 reads SMNVEV (reference sequence). V was trimmed by 4 bases and J by 7 bases, leaving 16 bases between them. The length of the CDR3 is 14 residues. The CDR3 loop is CASSSLGGVGGYTF. The CDR3 DNA sequence: TGTGCCAGCAGTTCCTTAGGAGGGGTCGGTGGCTACACCTTC.

The chain links TRBV2 to TRBJ1-3, with D unresolved. Germline CDR1 is SNHLY and CDR2 is FYNNEI. V lost 1 base and J 2 bases, leaving 6 bases between the germline ends. The CDR3 extends over 14 amino acids. The CDR3 region is CASSEGGPGNTIYF. The CDR3 region has the DNA TGTGCCAGCAGTGAAGGGGGTCCTGGAAACACCATATATTTT. The full variable domain, rest sourced from reference TRBV2 and TRBJ1-3, is EPEVTQTPSHQVTQMGQEVILRCVPISNHLYFYWYRQILGQKVEFLVSFYNNEISEKSEIFDDQFSVERPDGSNFTLKIRSTKLEDSAMYFCASSEGGPGNTIYFGEGSWLTVV.

The chain recombines TRBV5-4 with TRBJ2-3, with a possible D match to TRBD1 (6 bases). The CDR3 runs 14 residues. The V end lost 4 bases, the J end lost 2 bases, and 11 bases lay between the germline ends. CDR1 is SGHNT, CDR2 YYREEE, per germline (reference sequence). This CDR3 is CASSGGTYTDTQYF. CDR3 sequence (DNA): TGTGCCAGCAGCGGTGGGACATACACAGATACGCAGTATTTT.

This chain connects TRBV6-1 to TRBJ1-2; TRBD1 matches at 7 bases. From germline, CDR1 is MNHNS and CDR2 SASEGT. Trimming at V came to 6 bases and at J to 6 bases, leaving 7 bases not matched to a gene. The CDR3 sequence is 13 residues long. The CDR3 coding sequence is TGTGCCAGCAGGTTGGGACAGCAAGATGGCTACACCTTC. Protein product: CASRLGQQDGYTF.

This clone was seen a single time. The chain couples TRBV11-2 to TRBJ2-7, with 8 bases aligning to TRBD2. V dropped 0 bases and J dropped 5; count of bases not matched to a gene: 3. This CDR3 contains 14 residues. CDR1 is SGHAT and CDR2 is FQNNGV in the germline V gene. The chain's CDR3 is CASSLEGTRNEQYF. The CDR3, as DNA: TGTGCCAGCAGCTTAGAAGGGACTAGAAACGAGCAGTACTTC.

Concerning this clone: Other DNA sequences of this sample code for an identical CDR3. The V call is TRBV18, the J call TRBJ2-3, with 7 nucleotides matching TRBD2. V was clipped by 2 bases and J by 2 bases; unmatched bases: 4. This CDR3 contains 15 residues. Germline CDR1 reads KGHSH; CDR2 reads LQKENI. In DNA, the CDR3 is TGTGCCAGCTCACCAAGCGGGGTTATCACAGATACGCAGTATTTT. This gives the protein CASSPSGVITDTQYF.

This chain connects TRBV10-3 to TRBJ1-4, with 9 bases matching TRBD1. The germline V gene encodes CDR1 ENHRY and CDR2 SYGVKD. This CDR3 spans 16 amino acids. J lost 6 bases, V lost 2 bases, and 7 bases had no gene match. The chain's CDR3 is CAISEAHRGPDEKLFF. As DNA, the CDR3 is TGTGCCATCAGTGAGGCTCACAGGGGGCCGGATGAAAAACTGTTTTTT.

The V call is TRBV5-1, the J call TRBJ1-3, with D unclear. The CDR3 length is 14 residues. Deletions cut 4 bases from V and 0 bases from J, with 8 bases between. CDR1 and CDR2 from the germline V gene are SGHRS and YFSETQ. CDR3 protein: CASSRGLSGNTIYF. CDR3 in DNA: TGCGCCAGCAGCCGGGGTCTCTCTGGAAACACCATATATTTT. The variable domain in full, completed from reference TRBV5-1 and TRBJ1-3, reads KAGVTQTPRYLIKTRGQQVTLSCSPISGHRSVSWYQQTPGQGLQFLFEYFSETQRNKGNFPGRFSGRQFSNSRSEMNVSTLELGDSALYLCASSRGLSGNTIYFGEGSWLTVV.

The rearrangement links TRBV2 to TRBJ2-1; 10 bases are shared with TRBD2. Germline V gene data show CDR1 as SNHLY and CDR2 as FYNNEI. The CDR3 runs to 16 residues. V lost 4 bases and J lost 1; bases outside the gene matches: 4. DNA of the CDR3: TGTGCCAGCAGTGTAGAGACTAGCGGGTCCTACAATGAGCAGTTCTTC. Encoded protein: CASSVETSGSYNEQFF.

Written as DNA, the CDR3 is TGTGCCAGCAGCCAAGATAGGCAGACCCAAGAGACCCAGTACTTC. This codes for CASSQDRQTQETQYF. This sequence joins TRBV4-2 and TRBJ2-5; no definite D call. The germline CDR1 and CDR2 sequences are LGHNA and YNFKEQ. V lost 0 bases and J 1 base, leaving 9 bases between the germline ends. The CDR3 covers 15 residues.

The chain combines TRBV7-9 with TRBJ2-5; D may correspond to TRBD1 or TRBD2 (5 bases each). This CDR3 comprises 16 residues. Trimming stripped 0 bases from V and 1 base from J, with 12 bases between. Germline values: CDR1 SEHNR, CDR2 FQNEAQ (reference sequence). The CDR3 region is CASSLAVGTPQETQYF. CDR3 sequence (DNA): TGTGCCAGCAGCTTAGCGGTGGGGACCCCCCAAGAGACCCAGTACTTC.

The table lists this clone with a count of one. This rearrangement joins TRBV11-1 to TRBJ1-1; the D gene is possibly TRBD1 (6 bases). CDR1 is SGHAT and CDR2 is FQDESV in the germline V gene (reference sequence). CDR3 length equals 14 residues. The V and J ends lost 5 bases and 0 bases respectively, with 10 bases between them. Here the CDR3 DNA reads TGTGCCAGCAGCCTAACAGGGATGAACACTGAAGCTTTCTTT. This codes for CASSLTGMNTEAFF.

The chain couples TRBV7-9 to TRBJ1-2; D not resolved. This CDR3 has 15 residues. V lost 5 bases and J lost 2, with 15 bases in between. Germline CDR1 SEHNR, CDR2 FQNEAQ (reference sequence). This CDR3 is CASSGNQRLNYGYTF. The DNA of the CDR3 is TGTGCCAGCAGCGGGAATCAGCGGCTGAACTATGGCTACACCTTC.

This CDR3 reads CASSLSGLAKNIQYF. CDR3 DNA sequence: TGTGCCAGCAGCCTAAGCGGGCTAGCCAAAAACATTCAGTACTTC. V usage is TRBV7-2 and J usage is TRBJ2-4; weak D call: TRBD2 (6 bases). This CDR3 spans 15 amino acids. Looked up from germline, CDR1 is SGHTA and CDR2 is FQGNSA. Trimming took off 5 bases at V and 0 bases at J, with 11 bases between the two ends.

For the CDR3, the DNA is TGTGCCAGCAGGACAGGGGGCTACTCCTACGAGCAGTACTTC. Its translation: CASRTGGYSYEQYF. V and J are TRBV6-1 and TRBJ2-7, with TRBD1 matching over 10 bases. The CDR3 length is 14 residues. The germline gives CDR1 MNHNS, CDR2 SASEGT. V gave up 6 bases and J gave up 0 bases; unmatched junction bases: 2.

This chain links TRBV7-2 with TRBJ1-5; perhaps TRBD1 as D (5 bases). This CDR3 comprises 15 residues. V lost 5 bases, J lost 1 base, and 12 bases lay in between. CDR1 SGHTA and CDR2 FQGNSA come from the germline V gene. CDR3 residues: CASSPSRASNQPQHF. The DNA for the CDR3 is TGTGCCAGCAGCCCATCCAGGGCCAGCAATCAGCCCCAGCATTTT.

Here the CDR3 DNA reads TGCGCCAGCAGCCCCGAGAGGGGTCAGGGGAGGGTCTATGGCTACACCTTC. Translating it yields CASSPERGQGRVYGYTF. The V gene is TRBV4-1, the J gene TRBJ1-2; possibly TRBD1 for D (6 bases). The CDR3 spans 17 residues. From germline, CDR1 is MGHRA and CDR2 YSYEKL. The V end lost 4 bases, the J end lost 4 bases, and 22 bases lay between the germline ends.

This chain joins TRBV7-9 and TRBJ1-4; TRBD1 matches 11 bases. The CDR3 is made up of 14 amino acids. J gave up 6 bases and V 5 bases, and 2 bases lay outside the gene matches. Looked up from germline, CDR1 is SEHNR and CDR2 is FQNEAQ (reference sequence). The CDR3 DNA sequence: TGTGCCAGCAGCCCGGGACAGGGGGATGAAAAACTGTTTTTT. The encoded protein is CASSPGQGDEKLFF.

V gene TRBV6-6 combines with J gene TRBJ2-7; D possibly corresponds to TRBD2 (6 bases). Germline-derived CDR1 and CDR2 are MNHNY and SVGAGI (reference sequence). This CDR3 spans 15 amino acids. Between the trimmed V and J ends, which lost 5 bases and 7 bases, there was a span of 21 bases. The CDR3 coding sequence is TGTGCCAGCAGTCGCGGGGTAGCCGGAGGACGTGAGCAGTACTTC. Amino acids: CASSRGVAGGREQYF.